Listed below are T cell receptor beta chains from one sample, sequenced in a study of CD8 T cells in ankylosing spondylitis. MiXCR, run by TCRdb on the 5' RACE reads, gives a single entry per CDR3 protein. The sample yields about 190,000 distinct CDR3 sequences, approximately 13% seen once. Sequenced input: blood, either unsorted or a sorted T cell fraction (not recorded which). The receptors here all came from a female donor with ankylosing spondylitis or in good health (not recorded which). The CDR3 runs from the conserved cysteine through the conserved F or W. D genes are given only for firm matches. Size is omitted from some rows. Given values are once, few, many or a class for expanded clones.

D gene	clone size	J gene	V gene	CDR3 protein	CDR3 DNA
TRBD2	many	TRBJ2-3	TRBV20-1	CSARGEGLAGEDTQYF	TGCAGTGCTAGAGGTGAAGGACTAGCGGGAGAAGATACGCAGTATTTT
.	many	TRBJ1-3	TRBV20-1	CSALVRGDTIYF	TGCAGTGCTCTCGTTCGGGGGGACACCATATATTTT
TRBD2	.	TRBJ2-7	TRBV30	CAWSLSLGRGSSYEQYF	TGTGCCTGGAGTTTGTCCCTTGGGAGGGGATCCTCCTACGAGCAGTACTTC
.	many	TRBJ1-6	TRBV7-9	CASSSLQNSPLHF	TGTGCCAGCAGCTCCTTACAGAATTCACCCCTCCACTTT
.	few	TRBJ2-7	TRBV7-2	CASSDPPYEQYF	TGTGCCAGCAGCGACCCTCCTTACGAGCAGTACTTC
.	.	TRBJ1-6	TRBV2	CASSELGARSPLHF	TGTGCCAGCAGTGAACTGGGGGCCCGTTCACCCCTCCACTTT
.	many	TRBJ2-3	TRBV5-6	CASRKNIDYTDTQYF	TGTGCCAGCAGGAAAAACATAGACTACACAGATACGCAGTATTTT
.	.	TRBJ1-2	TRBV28	CASSLQANYGYTF	TGTGCCAGCAGTTTACAGGCTAACTATGGCTACACCTTC
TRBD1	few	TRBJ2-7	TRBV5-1	CASRLGQFRGFYEQYF	TGCGCCAGCAGGTTGGGACAGTTTAGGGGCTTCTACGAGCAGTACTTC
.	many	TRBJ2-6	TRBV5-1	CASSLTGTSGANVLTF	TGCGCCAGCAGCTTAACCGGGACATCGGGGGCCAACGTCCTGACTTTC
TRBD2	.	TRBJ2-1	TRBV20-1	CSARVLGLAGGSEQFF	TGCAGTGCTAGAGTTTTGGGACTAGCGGGAGGAAGTGAGCAGTTCTTC
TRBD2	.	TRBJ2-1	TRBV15	CATSSPLGLAGLNSYNEQFF	TGTGCCACCAGCAGCCCACTCGGGCTAGCGGGCTTAAACTCCTACAATGAGCAGTTCTTC
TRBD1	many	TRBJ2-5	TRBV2	CASQRRTGGQETQYF	TGTGCCAGCCAGAGGAGGACAGGGGGGCAAGAGACCCAGTACTTC
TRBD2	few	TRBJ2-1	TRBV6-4	CASSDSGGGPGEQFF	TGTGCCAGCAGTGACTCGGGGGGAGGGCCAGGTGAGCAGTTCTTC
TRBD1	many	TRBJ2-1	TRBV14	CASTWTGNGEQFF	TGTGCCAGCACCTGGACAGGGAACGGGGAGCAGTTCTTC
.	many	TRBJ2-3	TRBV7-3	CASSLQRGAGVQDTQYF	TGTGCCAGCAGCTTACAAAGGGGGGCGGGAGTGCAAGATACGCAGTATTTT
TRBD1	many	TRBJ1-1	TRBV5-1	CASSLPPLNRGWDTEAFF	TGCGCCAGCAGCTTGCCTCCTCTAAACAGGGGATGGGACACTGAAGCTTTCTTT
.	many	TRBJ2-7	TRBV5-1	CASSFGGATYEQYF	TGCGCCAGCAGCTTCGGAGGGGCGACCTACGAGCAGTACTTC
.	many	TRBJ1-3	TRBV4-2	CASSQDQRSSGNTIYF	TGTGCCAGCAGCCAAGATCAGCGCTCCTCTGGAAACACCATATATTTT
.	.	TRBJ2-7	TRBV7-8	CASSPFGIRPEQYF	TGTGCCAGCAGCCCTTTTGGGATCAGACCCGAGCAGTACTTC
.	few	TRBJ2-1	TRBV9	CASSSPGRVQEQFF	TGTGCCAGCAGCTCGCCTGGACGGGTCCAGGAGCAGTTCTTC
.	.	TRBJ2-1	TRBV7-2	CASREGSLGEQFF	TGTGCCAGCAGGGAGGGTTCCCTCGGCGAGCAGTTCTTC
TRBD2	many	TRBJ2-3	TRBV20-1	CSARTSVGTDTQYF	TGCAGTGCACGGACTAGCGTTGGCACAGATACGCAGTATTTT
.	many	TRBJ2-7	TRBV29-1	CSVGGFTGPTYEQYF	TGCAGCGTTGGGGGCTTTACGGGACCCACCTACGAGCAGTACTTC
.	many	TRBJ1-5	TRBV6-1	CASSPTWAGNQPQHF	TGTGCCAGCAGTCCCACATGGGCGGGCAATCAGCCCCAGCATTTT
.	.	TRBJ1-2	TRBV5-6	CASSFAEGYTF	TGTGCCAGCAGCTTCGCAGAAGGCTACACCTTC
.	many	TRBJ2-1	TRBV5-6	CASSLTGTGSYNEQFF	TGTGCCAGCAGCTTAACCGGGACTGGCTCCTACAATGAGCAGTTCTTC
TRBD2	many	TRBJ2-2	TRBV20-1	CSARDPNLAGVGTGELFF	TGCAGTGCTAGAGATCCTAACCTAGCGGGAGTGGGCACCGGGGAGCTGTTTTTT
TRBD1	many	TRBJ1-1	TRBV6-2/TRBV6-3	CASSTHRTGAITEAFF	TGTGCCAGCAGTACCCATCGGACAGGGGCCATCACTGAAGCTTTCTTT
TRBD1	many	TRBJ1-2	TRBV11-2	CASSFTGGWGHGYTF	TGTGCCAGCAGCTTTACAGGGGGGTGGGGCCATGGCTACACCTTC
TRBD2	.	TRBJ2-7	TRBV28	CASSNGLARSYEQYF	TGTGCCAGCAGCAACGGACTAGCGAGATCCTACGAGCAGTACTTC
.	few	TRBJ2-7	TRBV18	CASSEGSEQYF	TGTGCCAGCTCCGAGGGCAGTGAGCAGTACTTC
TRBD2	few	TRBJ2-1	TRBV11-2	CASSYGLAGGHEQFF	TGTGCCAGCAGCTACGGACTAGCGGGAGGTCATGAGCAGTTCTTC
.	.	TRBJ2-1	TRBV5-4	CASNLALGGDEQFF	TGTGCCAGCAACTTGGCCCTGGGTGGCGATGAGCAGTTCTTC
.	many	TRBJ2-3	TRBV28	CASSISGATPEDTQYF	TGTGCCAGCAGTATTTCCGGGGCAACCCCCGAAGATACGCAGTATTTT
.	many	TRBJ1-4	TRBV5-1	CASSLVGPSYEKLFF	TGCGCCAGCAGCTTGGTCGGACCCTCCTATGAAAAACTGTTTTTT
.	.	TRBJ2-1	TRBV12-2	CASRIPNEQFF	TGTGCAAGTCGCATACCAAATGAGCAGTTCTTC
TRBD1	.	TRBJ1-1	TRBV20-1	CSARLGGTGVMNTEAFF	TGCAGTGCCCGCCTGGGCGGGACAGGGGTCATGAACACTGAAGCTTTCTTT
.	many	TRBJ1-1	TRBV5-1	CASSLTGKDTEAFF	TGCGCCAGCAGCTTGACAGGGAAGGATACTGAAGCTTTCTTT
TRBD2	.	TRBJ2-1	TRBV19	CASSIGGGVWDNEQFF	TGTGCCAGTAGTATAGGCGGGGGGGTTTGGGACAATGAGCAGTTCTTC